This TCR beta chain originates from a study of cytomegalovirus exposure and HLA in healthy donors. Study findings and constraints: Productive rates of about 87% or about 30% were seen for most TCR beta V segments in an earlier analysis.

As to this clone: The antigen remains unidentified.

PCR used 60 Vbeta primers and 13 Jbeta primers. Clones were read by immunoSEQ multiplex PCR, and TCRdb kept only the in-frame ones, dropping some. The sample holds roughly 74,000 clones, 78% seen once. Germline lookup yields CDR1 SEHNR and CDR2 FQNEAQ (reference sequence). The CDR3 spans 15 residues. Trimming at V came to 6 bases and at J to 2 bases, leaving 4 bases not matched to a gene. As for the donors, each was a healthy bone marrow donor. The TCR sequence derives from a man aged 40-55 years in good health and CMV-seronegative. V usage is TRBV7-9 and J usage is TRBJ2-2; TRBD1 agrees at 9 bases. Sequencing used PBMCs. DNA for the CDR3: TGTGCCAGCAGTTTGGGACAGGGAAACACCGGGGAGCTGTTTTTT. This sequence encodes CASSLGQGNTGELFF.